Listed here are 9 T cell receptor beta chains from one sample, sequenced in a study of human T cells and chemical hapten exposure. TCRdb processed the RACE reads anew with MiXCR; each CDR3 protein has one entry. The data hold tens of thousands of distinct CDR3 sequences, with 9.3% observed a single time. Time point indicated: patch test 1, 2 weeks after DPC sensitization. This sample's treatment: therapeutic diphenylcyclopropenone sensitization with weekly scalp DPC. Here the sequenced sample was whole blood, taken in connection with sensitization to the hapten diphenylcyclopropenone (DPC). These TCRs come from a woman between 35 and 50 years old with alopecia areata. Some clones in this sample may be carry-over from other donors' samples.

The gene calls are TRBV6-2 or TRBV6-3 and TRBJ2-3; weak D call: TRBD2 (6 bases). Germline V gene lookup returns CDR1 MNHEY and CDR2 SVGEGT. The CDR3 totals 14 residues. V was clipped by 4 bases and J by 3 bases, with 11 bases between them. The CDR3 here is CASSFSSETDTQYF. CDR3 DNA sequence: TGTGCCAGCAGTTTTTCTAGCGAGACAGATACGCAGTATTTT.

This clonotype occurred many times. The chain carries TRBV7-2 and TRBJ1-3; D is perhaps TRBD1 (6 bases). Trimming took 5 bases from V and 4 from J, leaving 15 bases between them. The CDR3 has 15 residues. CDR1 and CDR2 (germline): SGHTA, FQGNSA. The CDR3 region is CASSAVGAGGNTIYF. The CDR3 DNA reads TGTGCCAGCAGCGCAGTGGGGGCAGGAGGAAACACCATATATTTT.

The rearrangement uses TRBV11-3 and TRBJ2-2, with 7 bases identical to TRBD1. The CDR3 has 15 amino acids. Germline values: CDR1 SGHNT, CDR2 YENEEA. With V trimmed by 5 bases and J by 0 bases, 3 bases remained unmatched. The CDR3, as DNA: TGTGCCAGCAGCCCCGGGACAGCGAACACCGGGGAGCTGTTTTTT. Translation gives CASSPGTANTGELFF. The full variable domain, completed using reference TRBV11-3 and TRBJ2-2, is EAGVVQSPRYKIIEKKQPVAFWCNPISGHNTLYWYLQNLGQGPELLIRYENEEAVDDSQLPKDRFSAERLKGVDSTLKIQPAELGDSAVYLCASSPGTANTGELFFGEGSRLTVL.

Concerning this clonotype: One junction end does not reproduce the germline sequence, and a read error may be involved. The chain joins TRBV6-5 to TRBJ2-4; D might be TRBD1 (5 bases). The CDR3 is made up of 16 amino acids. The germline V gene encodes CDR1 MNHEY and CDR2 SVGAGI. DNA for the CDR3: TGTGTCAGCAGTTACCCGAAAGCCAGGGTCGCTAACATTCAGTACTTC. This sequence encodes CVSSYPKARVANIQYF.

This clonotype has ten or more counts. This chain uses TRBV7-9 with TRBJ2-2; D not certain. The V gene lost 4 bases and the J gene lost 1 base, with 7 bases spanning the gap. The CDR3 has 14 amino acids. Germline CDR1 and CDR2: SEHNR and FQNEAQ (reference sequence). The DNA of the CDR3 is TGTGCCAGCAGCTCCAGGCTGAACACCGGGGAGCTGTTTTTT. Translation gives CASSSRLNTGELFF.

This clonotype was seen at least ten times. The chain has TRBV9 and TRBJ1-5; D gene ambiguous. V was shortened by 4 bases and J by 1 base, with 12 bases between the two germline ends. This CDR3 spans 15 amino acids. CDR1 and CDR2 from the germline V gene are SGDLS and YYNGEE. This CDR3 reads CASSTGTGSNQPQHF. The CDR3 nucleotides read TGTGCCAGCAGCACCGGCACGGGGAGCAATCAGCCCCAGCATTTT.

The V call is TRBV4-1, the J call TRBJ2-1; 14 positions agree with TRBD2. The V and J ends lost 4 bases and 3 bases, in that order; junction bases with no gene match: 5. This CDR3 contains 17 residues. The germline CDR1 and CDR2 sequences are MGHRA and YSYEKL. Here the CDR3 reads CASSPRTSGGFYNEQFF. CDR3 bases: TGCGCCAGCAGCCCCCGGACTAGCGGGGGGTTCTACAATGAGCAGTTCTTC.

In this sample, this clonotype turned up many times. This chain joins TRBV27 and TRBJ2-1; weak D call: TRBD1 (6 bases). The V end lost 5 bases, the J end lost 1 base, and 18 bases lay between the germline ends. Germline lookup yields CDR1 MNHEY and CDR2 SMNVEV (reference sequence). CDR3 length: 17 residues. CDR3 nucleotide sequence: TGTGCCAGCAGTCCGCAAACAGGGTTGGGTTCCTACAATGAGCAGTTCTTC. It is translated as CASSPQTGLGSYNEQFF.

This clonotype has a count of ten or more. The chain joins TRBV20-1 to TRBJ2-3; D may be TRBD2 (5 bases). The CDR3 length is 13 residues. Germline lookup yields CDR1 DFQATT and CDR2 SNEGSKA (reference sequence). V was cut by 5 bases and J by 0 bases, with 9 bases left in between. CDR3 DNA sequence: TGCAGTGCTCCCGGGGTTAGCACAGATACGCAGTATTTT. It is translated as CSAPGVSTDTQYF.